The 7 T cell receptor beta chains below come from one sample, sequenced in a study of blood T cell repertoires in COVID-19. Generated by immunoSEQ multiplex PCR, the TCRdb table keeps only in-frame clones and is missing some. The data show 55,000 to 70,000 clones, more than 85% seen once. Specimen: peripheral blood. The source is a man aged 55 to 69 with acute or convalescent COVID-19.

The rearrangement joins TRBV27 to TRBJ1-1, with D maybe TRBD1 (6 bases). The CDR3 has 14 residues. V was clipped by 5 bases and J by 2 bases, with 12 bases between them. Germline V gene lookup returns CDR1 MNHEY and CDR2 SMNVEV (reference sequence). CDR3 protein: CASSQDSRNTEAFF. The DNA of the CDR3 is TGTGCCAGCAGTCAGGACAGCCGCAACACTGAAGCTTTCTTT.

The V and J genes are TRBV7-2 and TRBJ1-2; D is ambiguous. CDR3 length equals 13 residues. CDR1 is SGHTA and CDR2 is FQGNSA in the germline V gene. Trimming took 5 bases from V and 6 from J, leaving 13 bases between them. The CDR3 coding sequence is TGTGCCAGCAGCAGGAGGACGGACGATGGCTACACCTTC. It encodes CASSRRTDDGYTF.

The chain links TRBV7-9 to TRBJ1-1; 9 bases match TRBD1. After removal of 5 bases from V and 7 bases from J, the junction contained 2 bases not matched to a gene. CDR3 length: 12 residues. Germline CDR1 and CDR2: SEHNR and FQNEAQ (reference sequence). The CDR3 reads CASSPDRGEAFF. For the CDR3, the DNA is TGTGCCAGCAGCCCGGACAGGGGTGAAGCTTTCTTT.

The chain's CDR3 is CASSLDRTSGNTIYF. The CDR3 bases are TGTGCCAGCAGCTTAGACAGAACCTCTGGAAACACCATATATTTT. The chain is built from TRBV13 and TRBJ1-3; D is uncertain. This CDR3 comprises 15 residues. The germline gives CDR1 PRHDT, CDR2 FYEKMQ (reference sequence). The V gene lost 1 base and the J gene lost 0 bases, with 7 bases spanning the gap.

The V call is TRBV7-9, the J call TRBJ1-1; 7 nucleotides align to TRBD1. The germline V gene encodes CDR1 SEHNR and CDR2 FQNEAQ (reference sequence). The CDR3 has 14 residues. V lost 7 bases, J lost 5 bases, and 10 bases stayed unmatched. The CDR3 nucleotides read TGTGCCAGCATCCAACAGGGGTCTGGAACTGAAGCTTTCTTT. Its translation is CASIQQGSGTEAFF.

The chain links TRBV5-6 to TRBJ2-3; 10 bases are shared with TRBD1. The CDR3 runs to 15 residues. Germline CDR1 reads SGHDT; CDR2 reads YYEEEE. V lost 6 bases and J lost 0; bases outside the gene matches: 4. The CDR3 is CASTRDRGSTDTQYF. The CDR3 nucleotides read TGTGCCAGCACGCGGGACAGGGGTAGCACAGATACGCAGTATTTT. Looking up the rest from reference TRBV5-6 and TRBJ2-3 gives the full variable domain: DAGVTQSPTHLIKTRGQQVTLRCSPKSGHDTVSWYQQALGQGPQFIFQYYEEEERQRGNFPDRFSGHQFPNYSSELNVNALLLGDSALYLCASTRDRGSTDTQYFGPGTRLTVL.

V usage is TRBV7-9 and J usage is TRBJ2-2; 8 positions match TRBD2. This CDR3 has 15 amino acids. CDR1 and CDR2 from the germline V gene are SEHNR and FQNEAQ (reference sequence). Losses at the gene ends were 5 bases for V and 6 bases for J; bases not matched to a gene: 8. The CDR3 here is CASSRAGVKAGELFF. The CDR3 coding sequence is TGTGCCAGCAGCCGAGCGGGAGTTAAAGCCGGGGAGCTGTTTTTT.